The TCR beta chain under discussion was sequenced for a study of T cells after yellow fever vaccination. Looking at the study overall: Fractions with few cells were prepared using SMART-Seq v4 Ultra Low Input.

Broader study findings: Post-booster repertoires contained most primary-vaccination clones again (roughly 96% CD4, around 89% CD8).

This clonotype was seen a handful of times. Its matching antigen is unknown. TCRdb re-analysed the 5' RACE reads in MiXCR, keeping a single row per CDR3 protein. The sample shows hundreds of thousands of distinct CDR3 sequences, around an eighth of them seen only once. The germline V gene has CDR1 LGHDT and CDR2 YNNKEL (reference sequence). The V gene end was trimmed by 0 bases and the J gene end by 4 bases; junction bases not matched to a gene: 9. There are 17 residues in the CDR3. V is TRBV3-1 and J is TRBJ2-7; 10 bases map to TRBD2. Sequencing was performed on PBMCs, taken on the day of the yellow fever booster vaccination. The receptor was isolated from a man under 40 who received the YFV17D yellow fever vaccine. CDR3 in DNA: TGTGCCAGCAGCCAAGATTCGTCTAGCGGGAGACCGTACGAGCAGTACTTC. Its protein product is CASSQDSSSGRPYEQYF.